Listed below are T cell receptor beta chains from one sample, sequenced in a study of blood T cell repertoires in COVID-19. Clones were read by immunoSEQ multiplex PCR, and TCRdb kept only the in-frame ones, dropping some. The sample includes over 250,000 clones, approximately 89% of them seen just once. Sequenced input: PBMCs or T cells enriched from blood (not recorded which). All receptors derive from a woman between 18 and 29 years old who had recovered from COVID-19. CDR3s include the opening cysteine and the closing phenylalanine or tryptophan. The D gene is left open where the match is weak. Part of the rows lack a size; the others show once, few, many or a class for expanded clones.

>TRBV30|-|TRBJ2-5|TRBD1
CAWIPLGTVQETQYF
TGTGCCTGGATCCCACTCGGGACAGTTCAAGAGACCCAGTACTTC
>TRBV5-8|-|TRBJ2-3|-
CASSLAFRPDTQYF
TGTGCCAGCAGCTTGGCTTTTCGTCCAGATACGCAGTATTTT
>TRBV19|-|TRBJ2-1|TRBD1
CASSARDRGGGEQFF
TGTGCCAGTAGCGCCCGGGACAGGGGAGGAGGTGAGCAGTTCTTC
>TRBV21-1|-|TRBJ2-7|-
CASYLLDRGCEQYF
TGTGCCAGTTACCTCCTCGACAGGGGATGCGAGCAGTACTTC
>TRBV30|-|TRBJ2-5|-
CAWRRSMVFPETQYF
TGTGCCTGGAGAAGGAGTATGGTATTCCCCGAGACCCAGTACTTC
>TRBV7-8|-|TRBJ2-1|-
CASSLGGLFRGDEQFF
TGTGCCAGCAGCTTAGGTGGTCTGTTCCGCGGGGATGAGCAGTTCTTC
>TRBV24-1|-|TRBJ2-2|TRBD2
CATKAGTGNTGELFF
TGTGCCACCAAAGCGGGGACGGGGAACACCGGGGAGCTGTTTTTT
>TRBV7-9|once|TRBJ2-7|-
CASSLRSWGRGAGQYF
TGTGCCAGCAGCTTAAGATCGTGGGGCAGGGGCGCAGGGCAGTACTTC
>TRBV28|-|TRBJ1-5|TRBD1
CASNEDRENQPQHF
TGTGCCAGCAACGAGGACAGGGAAAATCAGCCCCAGCATTTT
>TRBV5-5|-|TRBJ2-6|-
CASSPGQRQSGANVLTF
TGTGCCAGCAGCCCCGGACAACGCCAATCTGGGGCCAACGTCCTGACTTTC
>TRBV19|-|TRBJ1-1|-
CASSRRSLGNTEAFF
TGTGCCAGTAGTAGGAGAAGCTTGGGGAACACTGAAGCTTTCTTT
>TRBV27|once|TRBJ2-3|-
CASRATLLLTSTDTQYF
TGTGCCAGCAGGGCGACTCTGCTTCTTACTAGCACAGATACGCAGTATTTT
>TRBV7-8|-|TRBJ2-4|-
CASSLALYREAKNIQYF
TGTGCCAGCAGCTTAGCGCTATACAGGGAAGCCAAAAACATTCAGTACTTC
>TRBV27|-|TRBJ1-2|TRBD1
CASSLYDTGGDGYTF
TGTGCCAGCAGTTTGTACGATACAGGGGGCGATGGCTACACCTTC
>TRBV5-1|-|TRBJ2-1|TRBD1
CASRPGQGIYNEQFF
TGCGCCAGCAGGCCGGGACAGGGGATCTACAATGAGCAGTTCTTC
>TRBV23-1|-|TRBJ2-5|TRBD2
CASSHNLVAGSQETQYF
TGCGCCAGCAGCCACAATCTGGTAGCGGGATCCCAAGAGACCCAGTACTTC
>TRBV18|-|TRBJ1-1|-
CASSTGNIRNTEAFF
TGTGCCAGCTCAACCGGGAATATAAGGAACACTGAAGCTTTCTTT
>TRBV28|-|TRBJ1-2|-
CASRHTGISTDGYTF
TGTGCCAGCAGGCATACAGGGATTAGTACCGATGGCTACACCTTC